The T cell receptor beta chain under discussion was sequenced for a study of hypomethylating agent response in myelodysplastic syndrome. Germline CDR1 is WSHSY and CDR2 is SAAADI. The CDR3 runs to 13 residues. The V end lost 3 bases, the J end lost 3 bases, and 9 bases lay between the germline ends. On this clone itself: The sample carries other DNA sequences with the same CDR3.

Here immunoSEQ multiplex PCR was the method, and the copy in TCRdb shows in-frame clones only, minus some. The data show thousands of clones, approximately 87% seen once. The chain uses TRBV10-2 and TRBJ2-7, with D perhaps matching TRBD1 (6 bases). This specimen was bone marrow, taken before or after starting hypomethylating agent treatment for myelodysplastic syndrome (not recorded which). This TCR was recovered from a human donor with myelodysplastic syndrome. CDR3 in amino acids: CASSDPGDYEQYF. The CDR3 DNA follows: TGCGCCAGCAGTGACCCAGGGGACTACGAGCAGTACTTC.